Below are 13 T cell receptor beta chains sequenced from a single sample in a study of Ad26.COV2.S vaccination and SARS-CoV-2 variants. The table came from immunoSEQ multiplex PCR; TCRdb's copy has only in-frame clones and leaves some out. The sample has around 300,000 clones, almost 90% seen once. Treatment indicated: about 20 received Ad26.COV2.S at low or high dose, single or two shots; 5 received placebo; per-sample allocation not given. Samples came from day 63 after the first vaccine or placebo injection. The source was peripheral blood, collected in a trial of Ad26.COV2.S vaccine versus placebo. These receptors were taken from a person aged 18-60 years who received the Ad26.COV2.S COVID-19 vaccine or a placebo.

This chain links TRBV5-1 with TRBJ1-1; no firm D call. The germline V gene encodes CDR1 SGHRS and CDR2 YFSETQ. Trimming took 6 bases from V and 10 from J, leaving 19 bases between them. This CDR3 spans 13 amino acids. The CDR3 DNA sequence: TGCGCCAGCAACGACGGTGAGGTTAGCGGAGCTTTCTTT. Protein: CASNDGEVSGAFF.

V usage is TRBV10-3 and J usage is TRBJ2-3; TRBD1 or TRBD2 may be the D gene (5 bases each). V lost 8 bases to trimming and J lost 0 bases, with 9 bases between them. Per germline, CDR1 ENHRY and CDR2 SYGVKD. The CDR3 is 13 amino acids. Here the CDR3 DNA reads TGTGCCATCGGGACGTTGAGCACAGATACGCAGTATTTT. This codes for CAIGTLSTDTQYF.

The V call is TRBV19, the J call TRBJ2-1; D possibly corresponds to TRBD2 (6 bases). Per germline, CDR1 LNHDA and CDR2 SQIVND (reference sequence). This CDR3 is built from 16 residues. V was pared by 1 base and J by 8 bases, with 18 bases between. The CDR3 sequence is CASSIGSGILGDEQFF. The CDR3 DNA is TGTGCCAGTAGTATAGGTAGCGGAATCCTTGGGGATGAGCAGTTCTTC.

This chain uses TRBV9 with TRBJ2-2, with TRBD1 as a possible D gene (5 bases). With 4 bases removed from V and 6 bases from J, the gap between germline ends came to 13 bases. Germline loops: CDR1 SGDLS, CDR2 YYNGEE. The CDR3 consists of 14 residues. The CDR3 loop is CASSPALGAGELFF. The CDR3 region has the DNA TGTGCCAGCAGCCCCGCCTTAGGGGCCGGGGAGCTGTTTTTT. The full variable domain, with the rest looked up from reference TRBV9 and TRBJ2-2, is DSGVTQTPKHLITATGQRVTLRCSPRSGDLSVYWYQQSLDQGLQFLIQYYNGEERAKGNILERFSAQQFPDLHSELNLSSLELGDSALYFCASSPALGAGELFFGEGSRLTVL.

J is TRBJ2-3 and V is TRBV5-4, with 10 bases matching TRBD1. Unmatched junction bases numbered 8, after V lost 4 bases and J lost 6 bases. The germline V gene has CDR1 SGHNT and CDR2 YYREEE (reference sequence). The CDR3 is 15 residues long. The CDR3 DNA follows: TGTGCCAGCAGCCGGGGGACAGGGGTGGGTGATACGCAGTATTTT. This codes for CASSRGTGVGDTQYF.

The V and J genes are TRBV7-3 and TRBJ2-3, with D perhaps given as TRBD1 or TRBD2 (5 bases each). The CDR3 totals 13 residues. Germline V lookup: CDR1 SGHTA, CDR2 FQGTGA. V shed 2 bases and J shed 3 bases, with 6 bases lying between them. CDR3 sequence: CASSLEGTDTQYF. In DNA, the CDR3 is TGTGCCAGCAGCTTAGAGGGGACAGATACGCAGTATTTT.

The chain has TRBV4-2 and TRBJ1-1; possible D gene TRBD1, 6 bases. CDR1 and CDR2 (germline): LGHNA, YNFKEQ. With 5 bases removed from V and 7 bases from J, the gap between germline ends came to 17 bases. The CDR3 runs to 14 residues. The CDR3: CASSVSGTQGEAFF. The CDR3, as DNA: TGTGCCAGCAGCGTATCCGGGACACAAGGTGAAGCTTTCTTT.

The CDR3 bases are TGCAGTGCTAGTCATTCAGCGTACAGCTCCTACAATGAGCAGTTCTTC. Translating it yields CSASHSAYSSYNEQFF. The rearrangement links TRBV20-1 to TRBJ2-1; D is unclear. V was clipped by 3 bases and J by 0 bases, with 15 bases between them. This CDR3 has 16 residues. Germline CDR1 reads DFQATT; CDR2 reads SNEGSKA (reference sequence).

This chain uses TRBV7-9 with TRBJ1-1; D remains ambiguous. This CDR3 contains 13 residues. Germline V gene data show CDR1 as SEHNR and CDR2 as FQNEAQ (reference sequence). Deletions cut 4 bases from V and 4 bases from J, with 10 bases between. CDR3 sequence: CASSYLDGTEAFF. As DNA, the CDR3 is TGTGCCAGCAGCTACTTGGACGGCACTGAAGCTTTCTTT.

The CDR3 DNA follows: TGTGCCAGCAGCTTAGGGACAGGGGGTACCGGATATTTT. This codes for CASSLGTGGTGYF. This chain links TRBV5-6 with TRBJ1-3; 11 nucleotides match TRBD1. CDR1 SGHDT and CDR2 YYEEEE come from the germline V gene. The CDR3 sequence is 13 residues long. Trimming cost V 2 bases and J 15 bases; bases outside gene matches: 7.

This chain connects TRBV5-1 to TRBJ2-5; 10 bases are shared with TRBD2. The germline V gene encodes CDR1 SGHRS and CDR2 YFSETQ. V gave up 5 bases and J gave up 4 bases; unmatched junction bases: 5. The length of the CDR3 is 14 residues. CDR3 nucleotides: TGCGCCAGCAGTCCCGGGACTAGCGCAGAGACCCAGTACTTC. Its protein is CASSPGTSAETQYF. Based on the CDR3 plus reference TRBV5-1 and TRBJ2-5, the full variable domain is KAGVTQTPRYLIKTRGQQVTLSCSPISGHRSVSWYQQTPGQGLQFLFEYFSETQRNKGNFPGRFSGRQFSNSRSEMNVSTLELGDSALYLCASSPGTSAETQYFGPGTRLLVL.

V gene TRBV11-2 combines with J gene TRBJ2-1; D not certain. CDR1 is SGHAT and CDR2 is FQNNGV in the germline V gene. This CDR3 comprises 12 residues. Trimming removed 3 bases at V and 5 bases at J, with 5 bases between. CDR3 sequence reads: CASSFPDNEQFF. The CDR3 DNA is TGTGCCAGCAGCTTCCCGGACAATGAGCAGTTCTTC.

The gene calls are TRBV28 and TRBJ1-6; 7 bases fit TRBD1. The CDR3 is 18 amino acids. Trimming cost V 6 bases and J 0 bases; bases outside gene matches: 11. From germline, CDR1 is MDHEN and CDR2 SYDVKM. The chain's CDR3 is CASSPPDRSPSYNSPLHF. The CDR3 nucleotides are TGTGCCAGCAGCCCCCCGGACAGGTCGCCCTCCTATAATTCACCCCTCCACTTT.